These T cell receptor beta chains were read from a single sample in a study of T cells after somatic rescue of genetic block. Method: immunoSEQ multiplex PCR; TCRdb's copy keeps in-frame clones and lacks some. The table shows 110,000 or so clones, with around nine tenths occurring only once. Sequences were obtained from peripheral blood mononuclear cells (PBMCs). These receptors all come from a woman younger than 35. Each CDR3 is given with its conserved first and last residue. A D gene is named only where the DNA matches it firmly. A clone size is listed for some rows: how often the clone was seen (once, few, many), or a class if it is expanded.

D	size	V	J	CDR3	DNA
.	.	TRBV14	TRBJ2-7	CASSPGGQHEQYF	TGTGCCAGCAGCCCCGGGGGACAGCACGAGCAGTACTTC
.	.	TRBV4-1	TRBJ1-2	CASSQDANGYTF	TGCGCCAGCAGCCAAGACGCGAATGGCTACACCTTC
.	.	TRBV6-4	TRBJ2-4	CASSDFPGNIQYF	TGTGCCAGCAGTGACTTCCCAGGAAACATTCAGTACTTC
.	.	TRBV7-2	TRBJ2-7	CASSSRTLGGEQYF	TGTGCCAGCAGCTCCCGGACGCTAGGAGGGGAGCAGTACTTC
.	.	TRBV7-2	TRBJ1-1	CASSLTTTRRNTEAFF	TGTGCCAGCAGCTTAACGACGACGCGACGGAACACTGAAGCTTTCTTT
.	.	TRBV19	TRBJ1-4	CASSLQGSVVEKLFF	TGTGCCAGTAGTTTGCAGGGTTCCGTAGTAGAAAAACTGTTTTTT
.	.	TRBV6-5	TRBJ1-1	CASSYSRYRPEAFF	TGTGCCAGCAGTTACTCGAGGTACCGCCCTGAAGCTTTCTTT
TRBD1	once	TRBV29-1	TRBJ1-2	CSANQGAGGYTF	TGCAGCGCCAACCAGGGGGCGGGTGGCTACACCTTC
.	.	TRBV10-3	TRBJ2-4	CAISDRAAKNIQYF	TGTGCCATCAGTGACAGGGCGGCCAAAAACATTCAGTACTTC
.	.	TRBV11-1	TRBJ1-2	CASSLAGRGGYTF	TGTGCCAGCAGCTTAGCCGGGCGAGGTGGCTACACCTTC
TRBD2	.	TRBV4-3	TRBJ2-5	CASSPGGGGAWNRETQYF	TGCGCCAGCAGCCCGGGAGGGGGGGGCGCGTGGAATCGCGAGACCCAGTACTTC
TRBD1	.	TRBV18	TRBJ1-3	CASSPRDRGSGNTIYF	TGTGCCAGCTCACCAAGGGACAGGGGTTCTGGAAACACCATATATTTT
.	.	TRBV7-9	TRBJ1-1	CASSLRRRRTINTEAFF	TGTGCCAGCAGCTTACGGAGAAGGAGAACAATCAACACTGAAGCTTTCTTT
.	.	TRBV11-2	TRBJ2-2	CASSLDRSAFTGTGELFF	TGTGCCAGCAGCTTAGATCGGTCAGCTTTCACGGGAACCGGGGAGCTGTTTTTT
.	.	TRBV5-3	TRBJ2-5	CARSGNTSSETQYF	TGTGCCAGAAGCGGAAACACTTCATCCGAGACCCAGTACTTC
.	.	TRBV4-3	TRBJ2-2	CASSPRIYTGELFF	TGCGCCAGCAGCCCTCGGATTTACACCGGGGAGCTGTTTTTT
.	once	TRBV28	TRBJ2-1	CASSLEVQFF	TGTGCCAGCAGTTTAGAGGTGCAGTTCTTC
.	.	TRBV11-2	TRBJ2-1	CATKEYNEQFF	TGTGCCACTAAGGAGTACAATGAGCAGTTCTTC
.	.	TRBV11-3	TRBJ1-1	CASSLENTEAFF	TGTGCCAGCAGCTTAGAGAACACTGAAGCTTTCTTT
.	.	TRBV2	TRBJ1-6	CASSVAPSSYNSPLHF	TGTGCCAGCAGTGTTGCCCCCAGCTCCTATAATTCACCCCTCCACTTT
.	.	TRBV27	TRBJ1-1	CASSLLGSLEAFF	TGTGCCAGCAGTTTATTGGGTTCGCTCGAAGCTTTCTTT
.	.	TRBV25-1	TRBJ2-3	CASSRDKTYTDTQYF	TGTGCCAGCAGTCGGGACAAAACGTACACAGATACGCAGTATTTT
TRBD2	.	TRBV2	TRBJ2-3	CASTSGRGDTQYF	TGTGCCAGCACTAGCGGGAGAGGGGATACGCAGTATTTT